This T cell receptor beta chain stems from a study of response to subunit inactivated influenza vaccine. V lost 4 bases and J lost 3; bases outside the gene matches: 10. This CDR3 region has 17 residues. Germline V gene lookup returns CDR1 SEHNR and CDR2 FQNEAQ (reference sequence). TCRdb fed the RT-PCR reads into MiXCR, producing one record per CDR3 protein. This sample has roughly 190,000 distinct CDR3 sequences; about an eighth occur once, and the top ten carry 25% to 35%. This clonotype has only a few counts. A further study also used this sample, focusing on T cells expressing NK-cell markers. Per that study: 5'RACE template switching with UMIs generated TCR beta cDNA. From sorted CD3+CD56+NKG2C+, CD3+CD56+NKG2C- and CD3+CD56-NKG2C+ T cells came the TCR beta repertoires. Out of eight donors sequenced, seven tested HCMV-seropositive and the remaining one seronegative. In several experiments, an anti-gamma-delta TCR antibody restricted sorting to alpha-beta TCR T cells. Dominant NKG2C+ clonotypes made up about 1.0-7.5% of CD8+ T cells in roughly six donors.

Sequencing used CD8+ T cells sorted from PBMCs, obtained 11 to 12 days after vaccination. This receptor was obtained from a man between 45 and 60 years old who received an inactivated influenza vaccine. The gene calls are TRBV7-9 and TRBJ1-4; 8 nucleotides align to TRBD1. The CDR3 spells CASSSMQGAIANEKLFF. DNA of the CDR3: TGTGCCAGCAGCTCCATGCAGGGGGCGATAGCTAATGAAAAACTGTTTTTT.